This entry is about one TCR beta chain. Its target is unknown. Run at survey level, the immunoSEQ assay was version v3.0. Each sample aimed for roughly 35,000-50,000 sequenced T-cell genomes. Sequencing was performed with immunoSEQ multiplex PCR; in TCRdb, only in-frame clones are kept and a portion is missing. The sample lists 25,000 to 30,000 clones, roughly 90% occurring once. This entry comes from a study of long-term antiretroviral therapy in people with HIV. Broader study findings: Dominance of pre-ART expanded clones persisted, fluctuating and often declining after ART. ART preceded a rise in diversity that nonetheless stayed lower than in transplant donor controls. ART adherence, viral resistance and therapy changes went undocumented.

The CDR3 runs 15 residues. V lost 10 bases, J lost 2 bases, and 10 bases stayed unmatched. Germline CDR1 is SGHTS and CDR2 is YDEGEE. The rearrangement joins TRBV5-8 to TRBJ2-2; 8 bases map to TRBD1. The sample consisted of unsorted PBMCs, taken 3.1 years after starting antiretroviral therapy. The sequence was obtained from a young man with HIV. The CDR3, as DNA: TGTGCCGGCCGGGACAGGACCTTAAACACCGGGGAGCTGTTTTTT. Translating it yields CAGRDRTLNTGELFF. Together with reference TRBV5-8 and TRBJ2-2, the CDR3 gives the full variable domain: EAGVTQSPTHLIKTRGQQATLRCSPISGHTSVYWYQQALGLGLQFLLWYDEGEERNRGNFPPRFSGRQFPNYSSELNVNALELEDSALYLCAGRDRTLNTGELFFGEGSRLTVL.